This is a list of T cell receptor beta chains from one sample in a study of beta chain features in type 1 diabetes. TCRdb's table, derived via immunoSEQ multiplex PCR, lists solely in-frame clones and lacks some. The sample has 400,000 to 450,000 clones; 11% to 15% are singletons. Sample: naive CD4+ T cells from blood. These receptors came from a young man in good health. CDR3s include the opening cysteine and the closing phenylalanine or tryptophan. The D gene is left open where the match is weak. A row's size may be missing; if present it is once, few, many or a size class.

>NA|TRBV4-1|TRBJ2-3|NA
TGCGCCAGCAGCCCAGTGCGCCAAAACACAGATACGCAGTATTTT
CASSPVRQNTDTQYF
>NA|TRBV4-1|TRBJ2-3|few
TGCGCCAGCAGCCGTGGACCCTCCCCAGATACGCAGTATTTT
CASSRGPSPDTQYF
>TRBD1|TRBV11-2|TRBJ2-5|few
TGTGCCAGCACCCGGGGGACAGGGACGACCCAGTACTTC
CASTRGTGTTQYF
>TRBD2|TRBV7-9|TRBJ2-7|few
TGTGCCAGCAGCTTGAGCGGGGTTTCGTACTTC
CASSLSGVSYF
>TRBD2|TRBV13|TRBJ2-3|NA
TGTGCCAGCAGCTTAATACTAGCGGTACCAGATACGCAGTATTTT
CASSLILAVPDTQYF
>TRBD2|TRBV2|TRBJ2-1|NA
TGTGCCAGCAGATTGGGACTAGCAGGGTACAATGAGCAGTTCTTC
CASRLGLAGYNEQFF
>TRBD1|TRBV5-4|TRBJ2-4|few
TGTGCCAGCAGCTTGGACAGGGGAAGAGCCAAAAACATTCAGTACTTC
CASSLDRGRAKNIQYF
>NA|TRBV30|TRBJ2-2|NA
TGTGCCTGGAGCGCGACCGGGGAGCTGTTTTTT
CAWSATGELFF
>NA|TRBV30|TRBJ2-2|once
TGTGCCGAGAGCAGGGAAAGGATAACCGGGAAGCTGTTTTTT
CAESRERITGKLFF
>NA|TRBV21-1|TRBJ2-3|NA
TGTGCCAGCAGCCATAGCGGAACTAGCACAGATACGCAGTATTTT
CASSHSGTSTDTQYF
>TRBD1|TRBV5-1|TRBJ2-5|NA
TGCGCCAGCAGCAAGGACAGGGCGGAGACCCAGTACTTC
CASSKDRAETQYF
>NA|TRBV4-1|TRBJ2-7|few
TGCGCCAGCAGCCAGGAACTTACTAGGCCCGAGCAGTACTTC
CASSQELTRPEQYF
>NA|TRBV7-9|TRBJ2-7|NA
TGTGCCAGCAGCTTAAAGACTTTCCCGGGGCGGCAGTACTTC
CASSLKTFPGRQYF
>NA|TRBV7-9|TRBJ1-1|NA
TGTGCCAGCAGCTTTCAGGGTGAAGCTTTCTTT
CASSFQGEAFF
>TRBD1|TRBV9|TRBJ2-7|NA
TGTGCCAGCAGCCGGGGACAGGGGTCCAACGAGCAGTACTTC
CASSRGQGSNEQYF
>NA|TRBV6-5|TRBJ1-6|NA
TGTGCCAGCAGTTACTCTCTGCAGGGCTCTTCACCCCTCCACTTT
CASSYSLQGSSPLHF
>TRBD2|TRBV4-3|TRBJ2-3|NA
TGCGCCAGCAGCCATCGGACTAGCGGGAGCACAGATACGCAGTATTTT
CASSHRTSGSTDTQYF
>NA|TRBV4-3|TRBJ1-3|NA
TGCGCCAGCAGCCAATCCCTCCCAAACACCATATATTTT
CASSQSLPNTIYF
>NA|TRBV20-1|TRBJ2-6|few
TGCAGTGCTAGGGTTAACAACCTATTGACTTTC
CSARVNNLLTF
>NA|TRBV5-1|TRBJ2-5|NA
TGCGCCAGCAGCTCGACGACCGGGGAGACCCAGTACTTC
CASSSTTGETQYF
>TRBD1|TRBV6-5|TRBJ1-2|NA
TGTGCCAGCAGTTCGGGACAGTGGTATGGCTACACCTTC
CASSSGQWYGYTF
>NA|TRBV7-3|TRBJ2-2|NA
TGTGCCAGCAGCTCCTTAGGCGGGGAGCTGTTTTTT
CASSSLGGELFF
>NA|TRBV5-1|TRBJ1-1|few
TGCGCCAGCAGCGGAGGGGCCCTACGGGACACTGAAGCTTTCTTT
CASSGGALRDTEAFF
>NA|TRBV7-3|TRBJ2-6|NA
TGTGCCAGCAGCTTAACTCCCGGCTCTGGGGCCAACGTCCTGACTTTC
CASSLTPGSGANVLTF
>TRBD1|TRBV18|TRBJ1-5|NA
TGTGCCAGCTCACCAACAGGGGGGCATAGCAATCAGCCCCAGCATTTT
CASSPTGGHSNQPQHF
>NA|TRBV2|TRBJ1-4|NA
TGTGCCAGCAAACGACAGTCCGCCGAAAAACTGTTTTTT
CASKRQSAEKLFF
>TRBD2|TRBV13|TRBJ2-1|NA
TGTGCCAGCAGCAACCTCGGGACAGGGAGACTAGCGGGAGGTAAAGGATCGGGGAATGAGCAGTTCTTC
CASSNLGTGRLAGGKGSGNEQFF
>TRBD1|TRBV14|TRBJ2-5|many
TGTGCCAGCAGCCAGCGTGACAGGGGCGAAGGGGCCCAGTACTTC
CASSQRDRGEGAQYF
>NA|TRBV14|TRBJ2-3|NA
TGTGCCAGCGGACACACAGATACGCAGTATTTT
CASGHTDTQYF
>NA|TRBV19|TRBJ2-5|NA
TGTGCCAGTAGTATTTCTCCAGGGGCGAGGGAGACCCAGTACTTC
CASSISPGARETQYF
>NA|TRBV7-9|TRBJ1-1|NA
TGTGCCAGCAGCTTAGCCCGTGGGACTGAAGCTTTCTTT
CASSLARGTEAFF
>NA|TRBV19|TRBJ1-1|few
TGTGCCAGTAGTATAACTTTCGCGAACACTGAAGCTTTCTTT
CASSITFANTEAFF
>NA|TRBV30|TRBJ1-5|NA
TGTGCCTGGAGGATGGGTTTTTCCAATCAGCCCCAGCATTTT
CAWRMGFSNQPQHF
>NA|TRBV5-6|TRBJ1-1|NA
TGTGCCAGCAGCTTGGGGGTGACGAACACTGAAGCTTTCTTT
CASSLGVTNTEAFF
>NA|TRBV14|TRBJ2-3|NA
TGTGCCAGCAGCCAGGTCGGAGGGAATACGCAGTATTTT
CASSQVGGNTQYF
>NA|TRBV7-9|TRBJ1-1|few
TGTGCCAGCAGCTTACCACGGAGGAACACTGAAGCTTTCTTT
CASSLPRRNTEAFF
>NA|TRBV30|TRBJ2-5|NA
TGTGCCGGGAGTGTACGCCTCCAAGAGACCCAGTACTTC
CAGSVRLQETQYF
>NA|TRBV5-1|TRBJ2-2|few
TGCGCCAGCAGCTTGGAATGGGTTTCCGGGGAGCTGTTTTTT
CASSLEWVSGELFF
>TRBD2|TRBV15|TRBJ2-5|NA
TGTGCCACCAGCAGTCACAGGACTAGCGGGATGCGGGAGACCCAGTACTTC
CATSSHRTSGMRETQYF
>NA|TRBV4-3|TRBJ1-4|NA
TGCGCCAGCAGCCAAGATAAGAAGCGTAATGAAAAACTGTTTTTT
CASSQDKKRNEKLFF
>NA|TRBV5-4|TRBJ2-6|many
TGTGCCAGCAGCTTACAGAGCTCTGGGGCCAACGTCCTGACTTTC
CASSLQSSGANVLTF
>NA|TRBV10-3|TRBJ2-1|few
TGTGCCAGCAGTCACAATGAGCAGTTCTTC
CASSHNEQFF
>NA|TRBV29-1|TRBJ2-6|few
TGCAGCGTTCGGGTTTTCTCTGGGGCCAACGTCCTGACTTTC
CSVRVFSGANVLTF
>NA|TRBV25-1|TRBJ2-5|NA
TGTGCCAGCAGTGAATTTGGGGGGGAGACCCAGTACTTC
CASSEFGGETQYF
>NA|TRBV4-3|TRBJ1-2|few
TGCGCCAGCAGCCAAGATCCAGGAGCTAACTATGGCTACACCTTC
CASSQDPGANYGYTF
>NA|TRBV10-3|TRBJ2-7|NA
TGTGCCATCAGTGAGTCGACAGGATTCTACGAGCAGTACTTC
CAISESTGFYEQYF
>NA|TRBV7-9|TRBJ1-1|few
TGTGCCAGCAGCCGGGGGGTATCTATCGCTGAAGCTTTCTTT
CASSRGVSIAEAFF
>NA|TRBV7-2|TRBJ1-2|few
TGTGCCAGCAGCTTAGGACCTCGGAACTATGGCTACACCTTC
CASSLGPRNYGYTF
>NA|TRBV5-6|TRBJ2-3|few
TGTGCCAGCAGCTTGTATCCGGTCTACACAGATACGCAGTATTTT
CASSLYPVYTDTQYF
>NA|TRBV7-9|TRBJ2-7|few
TGTGCCAGCAGCCGGGGACCGAGCAACTACGAGCAGTACTTC
CASSRGPSNYEQYF
>NA|TRBV7-9|TRBJ1-3|NA
TGTGCCAGCAGCGAGACGGGGAACACCATATATTTT
CASSETGNTIYF
>TRBD1|TRBV6-6|TRBJ1-1|NA
TGTGCCAGCAGAAGACAGGGGAACACTGAAGCTTTCTTT
CASRRQGNTEAFF
>TRBD1|TRBV7-9|TRBJ1-2|NA
TGTGCCAGCAGCCAGGATCGCAGGGGGCATGGCTACACCTTC
CASSQDRRGHGYTF